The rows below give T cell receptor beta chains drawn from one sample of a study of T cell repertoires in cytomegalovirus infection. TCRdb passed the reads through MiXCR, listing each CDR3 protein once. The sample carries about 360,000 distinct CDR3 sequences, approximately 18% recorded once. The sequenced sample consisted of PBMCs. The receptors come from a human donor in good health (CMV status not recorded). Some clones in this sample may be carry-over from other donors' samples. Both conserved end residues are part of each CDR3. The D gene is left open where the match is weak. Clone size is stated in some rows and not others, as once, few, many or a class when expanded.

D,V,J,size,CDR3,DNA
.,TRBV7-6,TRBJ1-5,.,CASGQGGDQPQHF,TGTGCCAGCGGGCAGGGAGGAGATCAGCCCCAGCATTTT
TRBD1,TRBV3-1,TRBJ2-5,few,CASSPWDRQETQYF,TGTGCCAGCAGCCCCTGGGACAGACAAGAGACCCAGTACTTC
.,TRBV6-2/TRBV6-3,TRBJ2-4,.,CASSWIGGSLAKNIQYF,TGTGCCAGCAGTTGGATAGGAGGATCTCTAGCCAAAAACATTCAGTACTTC
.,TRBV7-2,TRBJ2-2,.,CASSPRGTWDTGELFF,TGTGCCAGCAGCCCAAGGGGGACCTGGGACACCGGGGAGCTGTTTTTT
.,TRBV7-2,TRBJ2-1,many,CASSSGLGSYNEQFF,TGTGCCAGCAGCTCCGGTCTTGGCTCCTACAATGAGCAGTTCTTC
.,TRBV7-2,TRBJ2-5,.,CASSLVMGQETQYF,TGTGCCAGCAGCTTAGTTATGGGGCAAGAGACCCAGTACTTC
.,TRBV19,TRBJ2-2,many,CASRMAGHTGELFF,TGTGCCAGTAGAATGGCGGGACACACCGGGGAGCTGTTTTTT
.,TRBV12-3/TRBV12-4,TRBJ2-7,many,CASSLGGAVYEQYF,TGTGCCAGCAGTTTGGGCGGAGCGGTCTACGAGCAGTACTTC
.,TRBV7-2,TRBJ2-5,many,CASSLGDRTPQETQYF,TGTGCCAGCAGCTTAGGGGATCGGACACCGCAAGAGACCCAGTACTTC
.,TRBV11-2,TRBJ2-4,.,CASSHGNIQYF,TGTGCCAGCAGCCACGGTAACATTCAGTACTTC
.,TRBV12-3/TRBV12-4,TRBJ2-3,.,CASSLGITDTQYF,TGTGCCAGCAGTTTGGGGATCACAGATACGCAGTATTTT
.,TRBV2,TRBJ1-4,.,CASAKRGSTNEKLFF,TGTGCCAGCGCGAAACGAGGCTCAACTAATGAAAAACTGTTTTTT
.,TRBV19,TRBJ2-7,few,CASSIVGLSYEQYF,TGTGCCAGTAGTATAGTCGGACTGAGCTACGAGCAGTACTTC
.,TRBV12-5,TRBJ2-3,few,CAKNPLTRFPDTQYF,TGTGCTAAAAACCCCCTGACCCGGTTCCCAGATACGCAGTATTTT
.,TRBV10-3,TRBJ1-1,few,CAISIQGGGTEAFF,TGTGCCATCAGTATACAGGGAGGGGGCACTGAAGCTTTCTTT
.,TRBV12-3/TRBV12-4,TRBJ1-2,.,CASSRNPDSNGYTF,TGTGCCAGCAGCAGAAATCCGGACAGTAATGGCTACACCTTC
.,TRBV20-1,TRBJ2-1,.,CSARVWDDEQFF,TGCAGTGCTAGAGTTTGGGATGATGAGCAGTTCTTC
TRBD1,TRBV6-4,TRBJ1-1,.,CASRRWDRATEAFF,TGTGCCAGCAGGCGCTGGGACAGGGCCACTGAAGCTTTCTTT
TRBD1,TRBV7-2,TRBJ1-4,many,CASSINRGENEKLFF,TGTGCCAGCAGCATTAACAGGGGGGAAAACGAAAAACTGTTTTTT
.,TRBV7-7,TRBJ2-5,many,CASSLDRMETQYF,TGTGCCAGCAGCCTAGACAGGATGGAGACCCAGTACTTC
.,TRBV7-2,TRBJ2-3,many,CASSLAGPNTDTQYF,TGTGCCAGCAGCTTAGCGGGACCTAACACAGATACGCAGTATTTT
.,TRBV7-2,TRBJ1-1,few,CASSLFPGTDTEAFF,TGTGCCAGCAGCTTATTTCCAGGGACCGACACTGAAGCTTTCTTT
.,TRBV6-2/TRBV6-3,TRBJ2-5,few,CASSYRGGQETQYF,TGTGCCAGCAGTTACAGGGGAGGACAAGAGACCCAGTACTTC
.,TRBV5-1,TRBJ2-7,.,CASSEYRPYEQYF,TGCGCCAGCAGCGAGTACAGGCCGTACGAGCAGTACTTC
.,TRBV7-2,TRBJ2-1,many,CASSSAGLWNEQFF,TGTGCCAGCAGCTCCGCGGGGCTTTGGAATGAGCAGTTCTTC
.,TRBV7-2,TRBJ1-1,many,CASSPDRGMNTEAFF,TGTGCCAGCAGCCCAGACCGGGGAATGAACACTGAAGCTTTCTTT
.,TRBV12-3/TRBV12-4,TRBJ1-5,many,CASSLLGGQQPQHF,TGTGCCAGCAGTCTCCTTGGGGGCCAGCAGCCCCAGCATTTT
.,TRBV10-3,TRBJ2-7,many,CAISPGSLYEQYF,TGTGCCATCAGTCCCGGGTCCCTCTACGAGCAGTACTTC
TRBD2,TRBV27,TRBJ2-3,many,CASSPPRTSGRYTDTQYF,TGTGCCAGCAGTCCCCCTCGGACTAGCGGGAGATACACAGATACGCAGTATTTT
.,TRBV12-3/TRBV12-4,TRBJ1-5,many,CASSFDRFGQPQHF,TGTGCCAGCAGTTTTGACAGGTTTGGGCAGCCCCAGCATTTT
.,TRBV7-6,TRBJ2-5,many,CASSIGLTHGETQYF,TGTGCCAGCAGCATCGGACTCACTCACGGGGAGACCCAGTACTTC
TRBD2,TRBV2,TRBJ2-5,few,CASSEERAAGPF,TGTGCCAGCAGTGAAGAGAGGGCAGCGGGGCCTTTC
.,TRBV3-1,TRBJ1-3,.,CASSQPGPGNTIYF,TGTGCCAGCAGCCAGCCGGGACCTGGAAACACCATATATTTT
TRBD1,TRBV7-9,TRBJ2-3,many,CASSQTGTGSDTQYF,TGTGCCAGCAGCCAAACCGGGACAGGATCAGATACGCAGTATTTT
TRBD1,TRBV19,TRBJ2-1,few,CAGSRQGPYEQFF,TGTGCCGGTAGTAGACAGGGGCCCTATGAGCAGTTCTTC
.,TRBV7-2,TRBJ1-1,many,CASSLEAGTEAFF,TGTGCCAGCAGCCTAGAAGCGGGAACTGAAGCTTTCTTT
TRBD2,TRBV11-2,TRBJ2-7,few,CASSLEASGEPYEQYF,TGTGCCAGCAGCTTAGAGGCTAGCGGGGAGCCCTACGAGCAGTACTTC
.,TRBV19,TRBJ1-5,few,CASSMRTANQPQHF,TGTGCCAGTAGTATGCGGACGGCAAATCAGCCCCAGCATTTT
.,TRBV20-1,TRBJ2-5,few,CSARRLGEEETQYF,TGCAGTGCTAGACGGCTAGGGGAGGAAGAGACCCAGTACTTC
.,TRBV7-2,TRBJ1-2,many,CASSLEAPQRGYTF,TGTGCCAGCAGCTTAGAGGCACCCCAACGAGGCTACACCTTC
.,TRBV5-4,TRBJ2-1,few,CASRPATGVDEQFF,TGTGCCAGCAGGCCCGCGACGGGAGTAGATGAGCAGTTCTTC